This entry lists 28 T cell receptor beta chains sequenced from one sample in a study of T cells in Graves' hyperthyroidism and ophthalmopathy. Amplification of TCR beta CDR3 regions was performed using RNA transcripts as template. The TCR CDR3 first-round RT-PCR relied on the HTBI primer set. TCRdb passed the multiplex PCR reads through MiXCR, listing each CDR3 protein once. Of about 250,000 distinct CDR3 sequences listed, around 25% were seen once; the top ten hold 30% to 40%. The source material was blood. These receptors were taken from a woman between 40 and 55 years old with Graves' ophthalmopathy.

This chain connects TRBV12-5 to TRBJ1-2, with D perhaps matching TRBD1 (5 bases). Germline-derived CDR1 and CDR2 are LGHNT and FRNRAP. The ends were cut back, 5 bases at V and 8 bases at J, with 12 bases in the middle. The CDR3 is 12 residues long. The CDR3 is CASGHLRGGYTF. The CDR3, as DNA: TGTGCTAGTGGTCACCTCCGGGGGGGCTACACCTTC.

This clonotype has at least ten counts. The V gene is TRBV6-5, the J gene TRBJ1-5; D is unclear. Germline-derived CDR1 and CDR2 are MNHEY and SVGAGI. Deletions cut 6 bases from V and 5 bases from J, with 17 bases between. The CDR3 spans 15 residues. CDR3 bases: TGTGCCAGCAGCGCGGAGCCTGGGGTGCATCAGCCCCAGCATTTT. This encodes CASSAEPGVHQPQHF.

This clonotype was counted many times. The chain links TRBV11-2 to TRBJ1-2; 8 bases line up with TRBD1. This CDR3 has 16 amino acids. Germline CDR1 is SGHAT and CDR2 is FQNNGV. With V trimmed by 5 bases and J by 1 base, 9 bases remained unmatched. The CDR3 region is CASSPGGPGVNYGYTF. The CDR3 bases are TGTGCCAGCAGCCCAGGGGGCCCGGGCGTTAACTATGGCTACACCTTC. The whole variable domain, filled in from reference TRBV11-2 and TRBJ1-2, reads EAGVAQSPRYKIIEKRQSVAFWCNPISGHATLYWYQQILGQGPKLLIQFQNNGVVDDSQLPKDRFSAERLKGVDSTLKIQPAKLEDSAVYLCASSPGGPGVNYGYTFGSGTRLTVV.

In this sample, this clonotype turned up many times. The chain recombines TRBV5-1 with TRBJ2-7; 7 nucleotides line up with TRBD2. V dropped 0 bases and J dropped 5; count of bases not matched to a gene: 5. The CDR3 has 14 amino acids. Germline values: CDR1 SGHRS, CDR2 YFSETQ. CDR3: CASSLAGRFNEQYF. CDR3 nucleotide sequence: TGCGCCAGCAGCTTGGCCGGGAGGTTCAACGAGCAGTACTTC. The entire variable domain, with the rest obtained from reference TRBV5-1 and TRBJ2-7, is as follows: KAGVTQTPRYLIKTRGQQVTLSCSPISGHRSVSWYQQTPGQGLQFLFEYFSETQRNKGNFPGRFSGRQFSNSRSEMNVSTLELGDSALYLCASSLAGRFNEQYFGPGTRLTVT.

This clonotype showed up many times. The chain links TRBV3-1 to TRBJ2-5, with TRBD2 identical over 8 bases. The germline V gene encodes CDR1 LGHDT and CDR2 YNNKEL (reference sequence). The junction had 7 bases not matched to a gene; V was cut back by 4 bases and J by 3 bases. The CDR3 totals 15 residues. CDR3 residues: CASSPGLGREETQYF. In nucleotides, the CDR3 is TGTGCCAGCAGCCCGGGACTAGGACGGGAAGAGACCCAGTACTTC.

This clonotype was picked up many times. The CDR3 sequence is CASSLTTGPNTEAFF. The CDR3 DNA sequence: TGTGCCAGCAGTTTAACTACAGGCCCGAACACTGAAGCTTTCTTT. The chain links TRBV28 to TRBJ1-1; tentative D call: TRBD1 (5 bases). V was trimmed by 2 bases and J by 1 base, leaving 11 bases between them. Germline lookup yields CDR1 MDHEN and CDR2 SYDVKM. The CDR3 has 15 amino acids.

V usage is TRBV6-2 or TRBV6-3 and J usage is TRBJ1-1; D is uncertain. CDR1 and CDR2 (germline): MNHEY, SVGEGT. V shed 7 bases and J shed 6 bases, with 21 bases lying between them. The CDR3 extends over 15 amino acids. The CDR3 coding sequence is TGTGCCAGCACGGAGCGTTGGGCTCGGAGGGCTGAAGCTTTCTTT. Its protein product is CASTERWARRAEAFF.

This clonotype showed up many times. The gene calls are TRBV29-1 and TRBJ1-3; TRBD1 might be the D (5 bases). With 2 bases removed from V and 0 bases from J, the gap between germline ends came to 11 bases. Germline CDR1 is SQVTM and CDR2 is ANQGSEA. The CDR3 length is 15 residues. The CDR3 bases are TGCAGCGTTGAACTGCGACAGTACTCTGGAAACACCATATATTTT. This gives the protein CSVELRQYSGNTIYF. The whole variable domain, filled in from reference TRBV29-1 and TRBJ1-3, reads SAVISQKPSRDICQRGTSLTIQCQVDSQVTMMFWYRQQPGQSLTLIATANQGSEATYESGFVIDKFPISRPNLTFSTLTVSNMSPEDSSIYLCSVELRQYSGNTIYFGEGSWLTVV.

This clonotype was observed at least ten times. The chain links TRBV7-8 to TRBJ2-5, with D uncertain. Trimming cost V 3 bases and J 3 bases, with 2 bases left between them. The CDR3 spans 11 residues. The V gene's germline CDR1 is SGHVS and CDR2 FQNEAQ. The CDR3 DNA reads TGTGCCAGCAGCTTTAAAGAGACCCAGTACTTC. Protein sequence: CASSFKETQYF.

This clonotype was seen at least ten times. CDR3 loop: CSARGPTRGNQPQHF. In DNA, the CDR3 is TGCAGTGCTAGAGGACCGACAAGAGGGAATCAGCCCCAGCATTTT. V gene TRBV20-1 combines with J gene TRBJ1-5, with unresolved D. CDR1 is DFQATT and CDR2 is SNEGSKA in the germline V gene (reference sequence). This CDR3 region has 15 residues. Deletions cut 1 base from V and 4 bases from J, with 14 bases between.

Many counts were recorded for this clonotype. J is TRBJ2-2 and V is TRBV11-2; 12 nucleotides match TRBD2. The CDR3 totals 17 residues. The J segment lost 6 bases and the V segment lost 1 base, leaving 6 bases of the junction unmatched. Germline V CDR1 and CDR2: SGHAT, FQNNGV. CDR3 sequence reads: CASSLGFLAGGAGELFF. The CDR3 region has the DNA TGTGCCAGCAGCTTAGGATTCCTAGCGGGAGGGGCCGGGGAGCTGTTTTTT.

This clonotype was seen at least ten times. The chain employs TRBV28 and TRBJ2-2, with a tentative D call TRBD2 (6 bases). The CDR3 loop spans 15 amino acids. Germline assignment: CDR1 MDHEN and CDR2 SYDVKM. Trimming removed 2 bases at V and 4 bases at J, with 11 bases between. Here the CDR3 reads CASSLIGGLTGELFF. For the CDR3, the DNA is TGTGCCAGCAGTTTAATTGGGGGACTCACCGGGGAGCTGTTTTTT.

Many counts were recorded for this clonotype. This rearrangement joins TRBV20-1 to TRBJ2-4, with a tentative D call TRBD2 (6 bases). Germline values: CDR1 DFQATT, CDR2 SNEGSKA (reference sequence). This CDR3 is built from 16 residues. Trimming pared 3 bases from V and 1 base from J, leaving 16 bases between. The CDR3 bases are TGCAGTGCTAGGGGGGGTCTGACAAGTGCCAAAAACATTCAGTACTTC. It codes for CSARGGLTSAKNIQYF.

This clonotype was counted many times. The rearrangement joins TRBV4-1 to TRBJ1-1, with D possibly TRBD1 on 5 matching bases. The CDR3 is made up of 17 amino acids. Trimming shortened V by 7 bases and J by 5 bases, and 26 bases separated the two germline ends. CDR1 is MGHRA and CDR2 is YSYEKL in the germline V gene. Here the CDR3 DNA reads TGCGCCAGCAACCCCGGGCAGTGGGGACGTGGGGGAACTGAAGCTTTCTTT. Its translation: CASNPGQWGRGGTEAFF.

This clonotype was recorded many times. The chain has TRBV28 and TRBJ2-5; D is ambiguous. Trimming shortened V by 1 base and J by 4 bases, and 4 bases separated the two germline ends. Germline lookup yields CDR1 MDHEN and CDR2 SYDVKM. The CDR3 totals 12 residues. CDR3 region: CASSLYSETQYF. The CDR3, as DNA: TGTGCCAGCAGTTTATATTCAGAGACCCAGTACTTC.

This clonotype appeared many times. The rearrangement uses TRBV7-8 and TRBJ2-5; 8 nucleotides agree with TRBD1. There are 13 residues in the CDR3. V shed 5 bases, J shed 4 bases, and the junction held 3 bases outside the gene matches. Germline values: CDR1 SGHVS, CDR2 FQNEAQ. This CDR3 is CASSPGTGETQYF. The CDR3 DNA reads as TGTGCCAGCAGCCCTGGGACAGGAGAGACCCAGTACTTC.

This clonotype was seen many times. The chain uses TRBV9 and TRBJ2-7; 10 bases map to TRBD2. This CDR3 has 15 amino acids. Germline V gene data show CDR1 as SGDLS and CDR2 as YYNGEE. V was pared by 0 bases and J by 6 bases, with 6 bases of the junction left unmatched. CDR3 nucleotides: TGTGCCAGCAGCGTAGAAGCTAGCGGGAGTGGCGAGCAGTACTTC. Translation: CASSVEASGSGEQYF.

This clonotype appeared many times. The V gene is TRBV28, the J gene TRBJ2-2; no reliable D call. The V end lost 2 bases, the J end lost 6 bases, and 13 bases lay between the germline ends. The CDR3 spans 15 residues. In germline, CDR1 is MDHEN, CDR2 SYDVKM. CDR3 sequence (DNA): TGTGCCAGCAGTTTAGAATTACTGGGCTCCGGGGAGCTGTTTTTT. Its protein is CASSLELLGSGELFF.

This chain joins TRBV10-3 and TRBJ2-5; 10 bases are a match to TRBD2. CDR3 length: 17 residues. Germline V CDR1 and CDR2: ENHRY, SYGVKD. The J segment lost 4 bases and the V segment lost 10 bases, leaving 18 bases of the junction unmatched. CDR3 sequence reads: CATLEKLAGERRETQYF. DNA of the CDR3: TGTGCCACTCTCGAAAAGCTAGCGGGAGAGCGGAGAGAGACCCAGTACTTC.

This clonotype was detected ten times or more. This clone may be a read error of a much larger clone one base away. J is TRBJ1-1 and V is TRBV6-1, with D possibly TRBD1 on 6 matching bases. With 8 bases removed from V and 6 bases from J, the gap between germline ends came to 22 bases. Germline V lookup: CDR1 MNHNS, CDR2 SASEGT. The CDR3 is made up of 15 amino acids. Written as DNA, the CDR3 is TGTGCCAGCCTCACTTCGGGGGCCCATGGGGCTGAAGCTTTCTTT. Translation gives CASLTSGAHGAEAFF.

For the CDR3, the DNA is TGCAGCGTTGGGACTAGCGAGACCTACGAGCAGTACTTC. Residues: CSVGTSETYEQYF. The chain couples TRBV29-1 to TRBJ2-7; 9 nucleotides match TRBD2. CDR1 and CDR2 from the germline V gene are SQVTM and ANQGSEA. The V and J ends lost 4 bases and 2 bases, in that order; junction bases with no gene match: 3. This CDR3 is 13 amino acids long.

This clonotype was found many times. The rearrangement joins TRBV29-1 to TRBJ1-1, with 9 bases identical to TRBD1. The CDR3 has 14 amino acids. J gave up 4 bases and V 5 bases, and 8 bases lay outside the gene matches. The V gene's germline CDR1 is SQVTM and CDR2 ANQGSEA. CDR3 sequence (DNA): TGCAGCGTTACCTCCGGGACAGGGAGCACTGAAGCTTTCTTT. Protein product: CSVTSGTGSTEAFF.

The table lists this clonotype with many counts. The chain has TRBV5-1 and TRBJ2-7, with D possibly matching TRBD2 (5 bases). This CDR3 region has 14 residues. The germline gives CDR1 SGHRS, CDR2 YFSETQ. V lost 0 bases and J 6 bases, leaving 13 bases between the germline ends. CDR3 in amino acids: CASSLVGVEGEQYF. The CDR3 DNA sequence: TGCGCCAGCAGCTTGGTTGGGGTAGAGGGCGAGCAGTACTTC.

The rearrangement joins TRBV11-2 to TRBJ2-4; D call uncertain. The CDR3 contains 15 residues. The V end lost 3 bases, the J end lost 2 bases, and 11 bases lay between the germline ends. Germline V gene sequence: CDR1 SGHAT, CDR2 FQNNGV. The CDR3 coding sequence is TGTGCCAGCAGCTTTATGATGGGTCCCAAAAACATTCAGTACTTC. Its protein product is CASSFMMGPKNIQYF.

This clonotype was counted at least ten times. J is TRBJ2-5 and V is TRBV12-3 or TRBV12-4, with D perhaps TRBD2 (5 bases). Between the trimmed V and J ends, which lost 5 bases and 1 base, there was a span of 17 bases. This CDR3 comprises 16 residues. Here the CDR3 reads CASSPPTGFLQETQYF. The DNA of the CDR3 is TGTGCCAGCAGTCCCCCGACGGGGTTCCTCCAAGAGACCCAGTACTTC.

This clonotype was seen at least ten times. This chain uses TRBV12-3 or TRBV12-4 with TRBJ2-5; D uncertain. The CDR3 has 13 residues. Between the trimmed V and J ends, which lost 4 bases and 1 base, there was a span of 7 bases. CDR3 nucleotide sequence: TGTGCCAGCAGTTCTGACACCCAAGAGACCCAGTACTTC. It encodes CASSSDTQETQYF.

This clonotype was recorded at least ten times. The V gene is TRBV7-2, the J gene TRBJ2-7, with 7 positions matching TRBD2. Per the germline V gene, CDR1 is SGHTA and CDR2 is FQGNSA. This CDR3 is 13 amino acids long. V was pared by 5 bases and J by 6 bases, with 7 bases of the junction left unmatched. CDR3 sequence (DNA): TGTGCCAGCAGCACCCTGGGCGGGGGCGAGCAGTACTTC. Its translation is CASSTLGGGEQYF.

V usage is TRBV12-3 or TRBV12-4 and J usage is TRBJ2-5, with a tentative D call TRBD1 (7 bases). Between the trimmed V and J ends, which lost 6 bases and 2 bases, there was a span of 16 bases. The CDR3 consists of 15 residues. The CDR3 is CASSPGGTLQETQYF. The CDR3 DNA follows: TGTGCCAGCAGCCCAGGGGGGACTTTACAAGAGACCCAGTACTTC.